This TCR beta chain was sequenced in a study of beta chain features in type 1 diabetes. Per the germline V gene, CDR1 is SGDLS and CDR2 is YYNGEE. Trimming removed 4 bases at V and 10 bases at J, with 15 bases between. This CDR3 has 14 amino acids. This clone was detected only a few times. Its target is not known. Sorted CD4+ subsets: naive, central memory, regulatory, stem cell-like memory (CD45RO/CCR7/CD25/CD127/CD95/CD27 panel). Purity above 98% was achieved in all sorted populations. All of the isolated RNA was reverse transcribed, so expressed TCRB transcripts were sequenced. Only in-frame clones appear in the TCRdb table, and some are missing; sequencing was by immunoSEQ multiplex PCR. Seen here are some 640,000 clones, about an eighth observed once, and the top ten hold approximately 0.042%. Overall study results and limits: It was among patients, rather than healthy donors, that naive, central memory and Treg TCRB repertoires appeared more similar. Shortening of TCRB CDR3s, moderate but significant, appeared in all four CD4+ subsets of Type 1 diabetes patients. VDJ junctions in type 1 diabetes patients carried more deletions and fewer insertions.

Sequencing used naive CD4+ T cells from blood. The chain links TRBV9 to TRBJ1-6; TRBD1 is a possible D gene (5 bases). This TCR derives from a man younger than 35 with type 1 diabetes. CDR3 residues: CASSTKIRDSPLHF. The DNA of the CDR3 is TGTGCCAGCAGCACCAAGATACGGGACTCACCCCTCCACTTT.